The T cell receptor beta chain described here comes from a study of PD-1 blockade in classical Hodgkin lymphoma (dated by TCRdb to 2019 to 2021). About the study as a whole: Nivolumab dosing was 3 mg/kg intravenously every 2 weeks, continuing until either disease progression or unacceptable toxicity. The study used CyTOF and TCR beta sequencing to define a peripheral blood immune signature of response to PD-1 blockade in classical Hodgkin lymphoma. Study-level results and caveats: Lower diversity was observed in patients in whom nivolumab was started less than 1 year after ASCT, and these patients were excluded from later analyses so that confounding by immune reconstitution would be avoided. Among trial patients, those achieving complete response had baseline diversity similar to that of newly diagnosed patients, while diversity was significantly lower in partial responders and progressors. The study was restricted to a single clinical trial cohort, and the causes of repertoire differences, possibly disease activity or prior therapy, were left undefined. CD4+ but not CD8+ TCR diversity rose significantly by C4D1 (p=0.0027 vs p=0.16), most apparent in complete responders (p=0.02). Baseline TCR diversity was reported to be lower in newly diagnosed patients than in healthy donors and to be lower still in relapsed/refractory patients.

About this clone: Its antigen remains undetermined. No much larger clone exists at a distance of one base, and base qualities are not known.

Between the V and J ends, shortened by 4 bases and 0 bases respectively, the junction contains 17 bases. CDR3 length: 17 amino acids, cysteine to phenylalanine. This entry keeps only the CDR3 DNA: 51 bases, framed from base 1. CDR1 and CDR2 are drawn from the germline V gene (reference sequence): LNHDA, SQIVND. The time point label here, explained by the study, means: cycle 4 day 1 (C4D1), after about 6 weeks of nivolumab. All trial patients had relapsed after autologous stem cell transplantation, with cohorts A, B and C differing in prior brentuximab vedotin exposure. The trial cohort was composed of approximately 60 patients with relapsed/refractory classical Hodgkin lymphoma, for whom complete response, partial response or progressive disease was recorded as best overall response. Trial patients were treated with single-agent nivolumab in the multi-cohort phase II CheckMate 205 trial. An independent review committee assessed best overall response by applying the 2007 International Working Group response criteria. Trial PBMCs were collected immediately before nivolumab initiation (C1D1) and during therapy at cycle 2 day 1 and cycle 4 day 1. Peripheral blood was collected in 8 mL Vacutainer Cell Preparation Tubes, from which PBMCs were isolated by centrifugation and then cryopreserved.

The Qiagen DNeasy kit was used to extract genomic DNA from unsorted PBMCs and from the negatively selected CD4+ and CD8+ fractions. TCR beta CDR3 regions were amplified by immunoSEQ multiplex PCR using primers annealing to V and J segments. A synthetic immune receptor repertoire was used to minimize amplification bias, and remaining bias was computationally removed after sequencing. Per the original workflow: Repertoire diversity was quantified as the Shannon entropy index using custom Python scripts. The unsorted, CD4+ and CD8+ repertoires were each analyzed separately, with the exception of combined analyses, where CD4+ and CD8+ sequences were merged in silico. A clone counted as expanded when the clone's frequency after treatment rose at least 2-fold relative to C1D1, and clones undetected at baseline were given a pseudocount of 0.5. Clones with 0 or 1 copy at C1D1 were classified as singleton clones, and clones with 2 or more copies were classified as non-singleton clones. Clones expanded in unsorted samples were assigned a CD4+, CD8+ or unknown annotation through matching of protein sequences in sorted samples from the same patient. Diversity changes from C1D1 to C4D1 were tested in paired samples using Wilcoxon tests. TCRdb re-hosts the immuneACCESS table, in-frame sequences only. Its copies lack some clones; in the studies checked, an unresolved V gene accounts for under half of them, and the cause for the rest is not known. The V and J calls and clone size were taken over from that table, and D and trimming were inferred from the DNA. The sample table records around 25,000 clones; roughly 90% of these occur just once. The ten most abundant clones make up around 25% of the sample.

The chain links TRBV19 with TRBJ2-3; possibly the D gene is TRBD2, per 6 matching bases. Here the sequenced sample was peripheral blood mononuclear cells (PBMCs), taken before the fourth cycle of nivolumab. This clonotype was obtained from a human donor with classical Hodgkin lymphoma. This receptor has the CDR3 CASSRAGGDVSTDTQYF. Here is the DNA: TGTGCCAGTAGTAGGGCCGGCGGGGACGTCAGCACAGATACGCAGTATTTT. With the portions outside the CDR3 filled from the reference TRBV19 and TRBJ2-3 genes, the complete variable region becomes DGGITQSPKYLFRKEGQNVTLSCEQNLNHDAMYWYRQDPGQGLRLIYYSQIVNDFQKGDIAEGYSVSREKKESFPLTVTSAQKNPTAFYLCASSRAGGDVSTDTQYFGPGTRLTVL.